Listed below are T cell receptor beta chains from one sample, sequenced in a study of somatic reversion in DOCK8 deficiency. Each CDR3 protein is one row after TCRdb ran MiXCR on the multiplex PCR reads. The sample lists some 290 distinct CDR3 sequences; approximately 28% were seen once. The sample taken for sequencing was blood. These receptors were collected from a human donor with DOCK8 deficiency. The CDR3 runs from the conserved cysteine through the conserved F or W. The order of the fields is J gene, D gene, clone size, V gene, CDR3 DNA, CDR3 protein. The D gene is left open where the match is weak. The size entry is marked missing in some rows and otherwise reads once, few, many or a size class.

TRBJ1-2 NA few TRBV20-1 TGCAGTGCTAGAGACGTCGCAGACAGCTATGGCTACACCTTC CSARDVADSYGYTF
TRBJ1-2 NA large TRBV4-3 TGCGCCAGCAGCCAAGATTGGGATGACAGGCCATTAGATAACTATGGCTACACCTTC CASSQDWDDRPLDNYGYTF
TRBJ1-2 NA NA TRBV6-5 TGTGCCAGCAGTTACGACGGGTATGGCTACACCTTC CASSYDGYGYTF
TRBJ1-5 NA NA TRBV7-9 TGTGCCAGCAGCTCCAGTCGTTATAGCAATCAGCCCCAGCATTTT CASSSSRYSNQPQHF
TRBJ1-2 NA medium-sized TRBV20-1 TGCAGTGCTAGAGACCTCTCGACAGGATCCTATGGCTACACCTTC CSARDLSTGSYGYTF
TRBJ2-5 TRBD2 large TRBV12-3/TRBV12-4 TGTGCCAGCAGTTTAGCGGGGGGGCAAGAGACCCAGTACTTC CASSLAGGQETQYF
TRBJ1-1 NA medium-sized TRBV20-1 TGCAGTGCTAGGACCAGTCCTCCCCGAGTGGTGACTGAAGCTTTCTTT CSARTSPPRVVTEAFF
TRBJ1-1 NA NA TRBV2 TGTGCCAGCAGTGATCTCCAGGGATACACTGAAGCTTTCTTT CASSDLQGYTEAFF
TRBJ1-2 NA NA TRBV12-3/TRBV12-4 TGTGCCAGCAGTTTTAAGAGGACAAACTATGGCTACACCTTC CASSFKRTNYGYTF
TRBJ1-1 NA few TRBV28 TGTGCCAGCAGCTCGCCCCCTGGGGGGCGCGGGAGGTCCGCTTTCTTT CASSSPPGGRGRSAFF